This TCR beta chain comes out of a study of OX40 agonist ivuxolimab in advanced cancers. Study conclusions and caveats: Dose levels from 0.1 to 3.0 mg/kg saw CD4+ and CD8+ blood T cells expand clonally by week 6. Mean expanded clone counts were higher in CD8+ than CD4+ T cells. In the 0.1-3.0 mg/kg groups, partial responders showed among the lowest expansion.

Clones were sequenced by immunoSEQ multiplex PCR, and TCRdb holds only the in-frame ones, with some missing. The sample gives 25,000 to 35,000 clones, 60% to 75% of which show up once; around 12% is in the top ten. With respect to this clone: Its antigen remains unknown.

From germline, CDR1 is SGHDT and CDR2 YYEEEE. Germline trimming cut 0 bases from V and 5 bases from J; bases unmatched to any gene: 3. The CDR3 is 15 amino acids. The clonotype originates from an adult with an advanced solid tumor such as melanoma, head and neck, liver or kidney cancer. The material sequenced was CD4+ or CD8+ T cells sorted from blood, taken in a trial of the OX40 agonist ivuxolimab. The chain links TRBV5-6 to TRBJ2-1; TRBD1 matches 9 bases. The chain's CDR3 is CASSLGDRANNEQFF. CDR3 nucleotide sequence: TGTGCCAGCAGCTTGGGGGACAGGGCTAACAATGAGCAGTTCTTC.